This is a list of T cell receptor beta chains from one sample in a study of T cell responses to AZD1222 COVID-19 vaccine. Sequencing used immunoSEQ multiplex PCR; TCRdb keeps in-frame clones, though not all of them. Among about 120,000 clones listed, roughly 91% were seen once. Material: peripheral blood, obtained 28 days after the second AZD1222 dose. The receptors stem from an adult who received the AZD1222 COVID-19 vaccine. The CDR3 runs from the conserved cysteine through the conserved F or W. Each record gives: J gene, V gene, clone size, D gene, CDR3 protein, CDR3 DNA. A D gene is named only where the DNA matches it firmly. A row's size may be missing; if present it is once, few, many or a size class.

TRBJ1-4 TRBV7-9 once NA CASSLARGEEKLFF TGTGCCAGCAGCTTAGCGCGGGGGGAAGAAAAACTGTTTTTT
TRBJ1-5 TRBV7-2 few NA CASSLGPNQPQHF TGTGCCAGCAGCTTGGGGCCGAATCAGCCCCAGCATTTT
TRBJ2-1 TRBV14 NA TRBD2 CASKGTSSYNEQFF TGTGCCAGCAAGGGGACTAGTAGTTACAATGAGCAGTTCTTC
TRBJ1-1 TRBV19 NA NA CASSREGGTEAFF TGTGCCAGTAGCAGGGAAGGAGGCACTGAAGCTTTCTTT
TRBJ2-7 TRBV6-1 NA NA CASSDQGLVPYEQYF TGTGCCAGCAGTGACCAGGGCCTGGTTCCCTACGAGCAGTACTTC
TRBJ1-6 TRBV6-2/TRBV6-3 NA NA CASSYGNSPLHF TGTGCCAGCAGTTACGGAAATTCACCCCTCCACTTT
TRBJ1-2 TRBV14 NA NA CASSQALTGSGYTF TGTGCCAGCAGCCAAGCCCTAACAGGGAGTGGCTACACCTTC
TRBJ1-1 TRBV27 NA NA CASSFGGRNTEAFF TGTGCCAGCAGTTTCGGCGGACGGAACACTGAAGCTTTCTTT
TRBJ2-1 TRBV5-8 NA NA CASSVRGGSYNEQFF TGTGCCAGCAGCGTCAGGGGCGGCTCCTACAATGAGCAGTTCTTC
TRBJ1-1 TRBV11-2 NA TRBD1 CASSLDATGPMNTEAFF TGTGCCAGCAGCTTAGATGCGACAGGGCCAATGAACACTGAAGCTTTCTTT
TRBJ1-6 TRBV5-1 NA NA CASSLTLGGGGNSPLHF TGCGCCAGCAGCTTGACGTTAGGGGGAGGCGGGAATTCACCCCTCCACTTT
TRBJ1-3 TRBV9 NA TRBD1 CASSVGQAYSGNTIYF TGTGCCAGCAGCGTGGGACAGGCCTACTCTGGAAACACCATATATTTT
TRBJ2-5 TRBV19 NA TRBD1 CASSTGGAETQYF TGTGCCAGTAGTACAGGGGGCGCTGAGACCCAGTACTTC
TRBJ2-1 TRBV10-3 NA TRBD2 CAISESVSGRYNEQFF TGTGCCATCAGTGAGTCCGTTAGCGGGAGGTACAATGAGCAGTTCTTC
TRBJ2-1 TRBV28 few TRBD2 CASSSSSGALHEQFF TGTGCCAGCAGTTCCTCGAGCGGGGCTTTGCATGAGCAGTTCTTC
TRBJ1-5 TRBV19 NA NA CASSLRQDPYQPQHF TGTGCCAGTAGTCTCCGCCAGGACCCATATCAGCCCCAGCATTTT
TRBJ1-3 TRBV7-2 once NA CASDDERDTIYF TGTGCCAGCGACGACGAGCGGGACACCATATATTTT
TRBJ2-2 TRBV10-3 NA TRBD1 CAIRGTGTVTGELFF TGTGCCATCAGAGGGACAGGGACGGTAACCGGGGAGCTGTTTTTT
TRBJ2-3 TRBV6-5 NA NA CASSPDSPGTDTQYF TGTGCCAGCAGCCCAGACAGCCCCGGCACAGATACGCAGTATTTT
TRBJ2-7 TRBV21-1 NA NA CASSLDRGLVGGEQYF TGTGCCAGCAGCCTGGACAGGGGACTTGTTGGAGGGGAGCAGTACTTC
TRBJ2-7 TRBV10-3 NA TRBD1 CAVRAGGQGADEQYF TGTGCCGTCCGGGCGGGTGGTCAGGGGGCAGACGAGCAGTACTTC
TRBJ2-1 TRBV7-3 NA TRBD2 CASSLTSGTNNEQFF TGTGCCAGCAGCTTAACTAGCGGGACGAACAATGAGCAGTTCTTC
TRBJ1-3 TRBV6-2/TRBV6-3 NA NA CASSLFGYSGNTIYF TGTGCCAGCAGTCTTTTCGGATACTCTGGAAACACCATATATTTT
TRBJ1-1 TRBV7-8 NA NA CASSLAGAPNTEAFF TGTGCCAGCAGCTTAGCAGGGGCTCCAAACACTGAAGCTTTCTTT
TRBJ2-1 TRBV7-2 NA TRBD2 CASSGLAGGYNEQFF TGTGCCAGCAGCGGGCTAGCGGGGGGGTACAATGAGCAGTTCTTC
TRBJ1-2 TRBV28 NA TRBD1 CASSLPPTGDGFGRYGYTF TGTGCCAGCAGTTTACCCCCGACAGGGGACGGGTTCGGTCGGTATGGCTACACCTTC
TRBJ2-1 TRBV3-1/TRBV3-2 NA NA CASSQGINEQFF TGTGCCAGCAGCCAAGGGATTAATGAGCAGTTCTTC
TRBJ1-2 TRBV28 NA NA CASSLGSSLGAYGYTF TGTGCCAGCAGTTTAGGGTCTTCTTTAGGGGCCTATGGCTACACCTTC
TRBJ2-3 TRBV5-1 NA NA CASSRGGSSTDTQYF TGCGCCAGCTCCCGAGGGGGAAGCTCCACAGATACGCAGTATTTT
TRBJ1-4 TRBV7-8 NA NA CASSLNPGTVNEKLFF TGTGCCAGCAGCTTAAACCCAGGGACCGTTAATGAAAAACTGTTTTTT
TRBJ2-3 TRBV2 NA NA CASSETDTQYF TGTGCCAGCAGTGAAACGGACACGCAGTATTTT
TRBJ1-6 TRBV5-1 NA TRBD1 CASSLDGQGNSPLHF TGCGCCAGCAGCTTGGACGGACAGGGAAATTCACCCCTCCACTTT
TRBJ2-7 TRBV6-2/TRBV6-3 once NA CASSSPLESYEQYF TGTGCCAGCAGCTCACCCCTTGAGTCCTACGAGCAGTACTTC
TRBJ2-1 TRBV11-1 NA NA CASSFSGNTYNEQFF TGTGCCAGCAGCTTCTCGGGGAATACCTACAATGAGCAGTTCTTC
TRBJ2-4 TRBV4-2 NA NA CASSQDAGSGAKNIQYF TGTGCCAGCAGCCAAGATGCAGGGTCAGGAGCCAAAAACATTCAGTACTTC
TRBJ2-1 TRBV4-1 NA NA CASSLGVGGYNEQFF TGCGCCAGCAGCCTAGGAGTCGGAGGTTACAATGAGCAGTTCTTC
TRBJ1-4 TRBV19 NA TRBD1 CASTSAIGQGAVEKLFF TGTGCCAGTACCAGTGCCATTGGTCAGGGGGCAGTTGAAAAACTGTTTTTT
TRBJ2-5 TRBV7-9 NA NA CASSLRSVRETQYF TGTGCCAGCAGCTTACGGTCAGTCCGGGAGACCCAGTACTTC
TRBJ1-5 TRBV5-1 NA NA CASSSDGRAQHF TGCGCCAGCAGCTCCGACGGGAGGGCCCAGCATTTT
TRBJ1-5 TRBV7-2 NA NA CASSLQVSQPQHF TGTGCCAGCAGCTTACAAGTTTCCCAGCCCCAGCATTTT
TRBJ1-5 TRBV30 NA NA CAWSILSDQPQHF TGTGCCTGGAGTATACTATCTGATCAGCCCCAGCATTTT
TRBJ1-2 TRBV18 NA NA CASSQDTDYGYTF TGTGCCAGCTCCCAGGACACCGACTATGGCTACACCTTC
TRBJ1-2 TRBV12-3/TRBV12-4 NA TRBD1 CASSATQGYGYTF TGTGCCAGCAGCGCGACACAGGGGTATGGCTACACCTTC
TRBJ1-2 TRBV3-1/TRBV3-2 NA NA CASSQRQRNYGYTF TGTGCCAGCAGCCAACGCCAGCGCAACTATGGCTACACCTTC
TRBJ1-2 TRBV7-2 NA TRBD1 CASSFPGGTRKPYGYTF TGTGCCAGCAGCTTCCCAGGGGGCACTAGGAAACCGTATGGCTACACCTTC
TRBJ1-4 TRBV7-2 NA TRBD1 CASTVDRGTNEKLFF TGTGCCAGCACTGTTGACAGGGGCACTAATGAAAAACTGTTTTTT
TRBJ1-4 TRBV6-5 NA TRBD1 CASQVIGGYDEKLFF TGTGCCAGCCAAGTGATAGGGGGCTACGATGAAAAACTGTTTTTT
TRBJ2-1 TRBV18 NA TRBD2 CASSPKAGAGNEQFF TGTGCCAGCTCACCAAAGGCGGGAGCGGGTAATGAGCAGTTCTTC
TRBJ1-6 TRBV7-2 NA NA CASSFRDRGPLHF TGTGCCAGCAGCTTCCGGGACCGAGGTCCCCTCCACTTT
TRBJ1-2 TRBV4-1 NA TRBD1 CASSLTGTGEIYGYTF TGCGCCAGCAGCCTCACCGGGACAGGGGAAATCTATGGCTACACCTTC
TRBJ2-5 TRBV9 once TRBD2 CASSVGGLAGRQETQYF TGTGCCAGCAGCGTAGGAGGACTAGCGGGGAGGCAAGAGACCCAGTACTTC
TRBJ1-5 TRBV23-1 NA TRBD1 CASSQSDRGSHQPQHF TGCGCCAGCAGTCAATCGGACAGGGGGAGCCATCAGCCCCAGCATTTT
TRBJ2-2 TRBV10-3 NA NA CAISGVGGEGGELFF TGTGCCATCAGTGGAGTCGGGGGTGAGGGCGGGGAGCTGTTTTTT
TRBJ1-1 TRBV7-2 NA NA CASSPPEAFF TGTGCCAGCAGCCCGCCCGAAGCTTTCTTT
TRBJ2-5 TRBV5-6 once NA CASSSLDKQETQYF TGTGCCAGCAGCTCCCTTGACAAACAAGAGACCCAGTACTTC
TRBJ1-4 TRBV5-1 NA TRBD1 CASTGGAATNEKLFF TGCGCCAGCACAGGGGGCGCGGCAACTAATGAAAAACTGTTTTTT
TRBJ1-5 TRBV12-5 once NA CASGLLSENQPQHF TGTGCTAGTGGTTTGTTATCGGAGAATCAGCCCCAGCATTTT
TRBJ1-1 TRBV20-1 NA NA CSASLHMNTEAFF TGCAGTGCTAGTCTGCATATGAACACTGAAGCTTTCTTT
TRBJ2-5 TRBV12-5 NA NA CASGFRVETQYF TGTGCTAGTGGTTTCAGGGTTGAGACCCAGTACTTC
TRBJ2-2 TRBV19 NA TRBD2 CASIVSGGATGELFF TGTGCCAGTATCGTTAGCGGGGGGGCCACCGGGGAGCTGTTTTTT